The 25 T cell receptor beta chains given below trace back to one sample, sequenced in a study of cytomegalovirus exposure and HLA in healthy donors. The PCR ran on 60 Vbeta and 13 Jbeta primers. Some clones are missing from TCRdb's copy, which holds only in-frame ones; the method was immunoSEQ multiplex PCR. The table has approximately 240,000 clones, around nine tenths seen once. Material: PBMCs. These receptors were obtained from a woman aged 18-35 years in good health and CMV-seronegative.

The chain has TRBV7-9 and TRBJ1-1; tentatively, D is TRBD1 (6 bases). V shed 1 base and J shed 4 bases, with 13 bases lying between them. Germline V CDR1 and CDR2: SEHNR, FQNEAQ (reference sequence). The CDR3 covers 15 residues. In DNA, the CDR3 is TGTGCCAGCAGCTTAGGAGGGCAGGGGCCCACTGAAGCTTTCTTT. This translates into CASSLGGQGPTEAFF.

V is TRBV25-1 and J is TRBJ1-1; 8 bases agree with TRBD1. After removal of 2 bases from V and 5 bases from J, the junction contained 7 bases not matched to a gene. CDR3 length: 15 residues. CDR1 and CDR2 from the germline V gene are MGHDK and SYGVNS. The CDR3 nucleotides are TGTGCCAGCAGTGAACCCGGACAGGGAGGAACTGAAGCTTTCTTT. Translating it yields CASSEPGQGGTEAFF. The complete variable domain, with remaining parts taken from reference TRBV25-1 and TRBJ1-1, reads EADIYQTPRYLVIGTGKKITLECSQTMGHDKMYWYQQDPGMELHLIHYSYGVNSTEKGDLSSESTVSRIRTEHFPLTLESARPSHTSQYLCASSEPGQGGTEAFFGQGTRLTVV.

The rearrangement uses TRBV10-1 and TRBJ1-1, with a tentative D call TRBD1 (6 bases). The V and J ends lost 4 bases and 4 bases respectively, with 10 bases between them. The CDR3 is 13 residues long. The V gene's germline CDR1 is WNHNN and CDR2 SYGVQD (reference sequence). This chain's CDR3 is CASSGTRGTEAFF. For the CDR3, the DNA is TGCGCCAGCAGTGGGACCAGGGGCACTGAAGCTTTCTTT.

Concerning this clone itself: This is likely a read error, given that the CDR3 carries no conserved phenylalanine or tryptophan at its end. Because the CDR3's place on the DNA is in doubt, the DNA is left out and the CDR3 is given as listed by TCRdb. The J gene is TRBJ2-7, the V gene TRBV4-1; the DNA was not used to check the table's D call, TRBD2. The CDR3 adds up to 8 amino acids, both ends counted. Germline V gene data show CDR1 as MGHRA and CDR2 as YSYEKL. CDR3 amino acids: CASSPIFI.

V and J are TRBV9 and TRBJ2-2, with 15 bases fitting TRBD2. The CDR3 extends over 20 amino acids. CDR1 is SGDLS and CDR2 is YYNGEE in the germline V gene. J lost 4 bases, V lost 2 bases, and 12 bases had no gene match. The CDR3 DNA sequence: TGTGCCAGCAGCGTCGACCCAACAGGGACTAGCGGGAGGTTCACCGGGGAGCTGTTTTTT. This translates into CASSVDPTGTSGRFTGELFF.

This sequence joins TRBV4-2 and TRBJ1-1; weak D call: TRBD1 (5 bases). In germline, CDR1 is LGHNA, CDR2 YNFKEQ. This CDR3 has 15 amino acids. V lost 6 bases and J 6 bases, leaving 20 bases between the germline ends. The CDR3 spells CASRVGVGGGSEAFF. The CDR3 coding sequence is TGTGCCAGCAGGGTGGGGGTGGGGGGAGGTTCTGAAGCTTTCTTT.

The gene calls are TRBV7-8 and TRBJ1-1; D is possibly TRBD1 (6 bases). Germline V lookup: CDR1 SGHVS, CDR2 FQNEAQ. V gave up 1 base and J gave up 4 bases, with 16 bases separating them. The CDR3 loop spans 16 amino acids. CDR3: CASSLGAGASSTEAFF. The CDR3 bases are TGTGCCAGCAGCTTAGGGGCAGGGGCGAGCAGCACTGAAGCTTTCTTT.

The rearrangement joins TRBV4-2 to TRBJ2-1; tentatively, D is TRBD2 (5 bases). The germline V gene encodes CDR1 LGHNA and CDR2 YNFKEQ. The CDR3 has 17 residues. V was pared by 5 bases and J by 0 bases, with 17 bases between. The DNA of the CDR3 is TGTGCCAGCAGCATAAGTGGTTCGGGGAGCTCCTACAATGAGCAGTTCTTC. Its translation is CASSISGSGSSYNEQFF.

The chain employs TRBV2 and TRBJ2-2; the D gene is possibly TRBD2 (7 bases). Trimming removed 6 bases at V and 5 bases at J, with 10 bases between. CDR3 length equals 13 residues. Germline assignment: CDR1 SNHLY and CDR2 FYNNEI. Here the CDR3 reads CASSKGGTGELFF. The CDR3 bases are TGTGCCAGCAGCAAGGGGGGGACCGGGGAGCTGTTTTTT. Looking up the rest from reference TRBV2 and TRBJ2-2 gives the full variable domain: EPEVTQTPSHQVTQMGQEVILRCVPISNHLYFYWYRQILGQKVEFLVSFYNNEISEKSEIFDDQFSVERPDGSNFTLKIRSTKLEDSAMYFCASSKGGTGELFFGEGSRLTVL.

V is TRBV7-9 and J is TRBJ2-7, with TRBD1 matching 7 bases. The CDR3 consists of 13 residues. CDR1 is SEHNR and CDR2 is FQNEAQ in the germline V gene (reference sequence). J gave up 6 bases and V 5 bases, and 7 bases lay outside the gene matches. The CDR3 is CASSILTGLEQYF. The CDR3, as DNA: TGTGCCAGCAGCATTTTGACAGGGCTCGAGCAGTACTTC.

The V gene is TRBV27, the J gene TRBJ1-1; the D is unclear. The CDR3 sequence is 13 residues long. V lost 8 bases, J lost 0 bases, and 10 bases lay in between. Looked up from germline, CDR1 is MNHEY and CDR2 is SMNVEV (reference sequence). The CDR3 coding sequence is TGTGCCAGCTCCCTGACACTGAACACTGAAGCTTTCTTT. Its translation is CASSLTLNTEAFF.

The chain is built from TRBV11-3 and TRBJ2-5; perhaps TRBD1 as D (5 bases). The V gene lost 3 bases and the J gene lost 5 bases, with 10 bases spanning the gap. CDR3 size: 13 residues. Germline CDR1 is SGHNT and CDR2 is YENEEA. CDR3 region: CASSFQGSETQYF. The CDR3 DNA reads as TGTGCCAGCAGCTTTCAGGGTTCCGAGACCCAGTACTTC.

The CDR3, as DNA: TGTGCCAGCAGCCGATTACAGGAGAACACTGAAGCTTTCTTT. Encoded protein: CASSRLQENTEAFF. V gene TRBV7-9 combines with J gene TRBJ1-1, with a weak D call TRBD1 (5 bases). CDR1 SEHNR and CDR2 FQNEAQ come from the germline V gene (reference sequence). The CDR3 totals 14 residues. With 5 bases removed from V and 1 base from J, the gap between germline ends came to 11 bases.

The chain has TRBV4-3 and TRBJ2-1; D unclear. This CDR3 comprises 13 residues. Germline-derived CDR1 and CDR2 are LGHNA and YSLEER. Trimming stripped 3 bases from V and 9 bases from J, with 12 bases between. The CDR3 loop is CASSHSSGGEQFF. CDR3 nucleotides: TGCGCCAGCAGCCACTCGTCCGGTGGTGAGCAGTTCTTC.

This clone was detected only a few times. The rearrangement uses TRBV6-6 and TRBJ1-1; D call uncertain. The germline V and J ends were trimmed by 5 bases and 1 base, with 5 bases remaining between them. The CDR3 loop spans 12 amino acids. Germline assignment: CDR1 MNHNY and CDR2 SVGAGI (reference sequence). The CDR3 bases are TGTGCCAGCAGTCCAAAGAACACTGAAGCTTTCTTT. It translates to CASSPKNTEAFF.

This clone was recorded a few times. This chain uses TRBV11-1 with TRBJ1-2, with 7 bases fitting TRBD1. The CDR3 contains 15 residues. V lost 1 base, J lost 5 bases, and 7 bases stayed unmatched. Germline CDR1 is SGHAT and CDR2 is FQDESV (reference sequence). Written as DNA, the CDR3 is TGTGCCAGCAGCTTAGGGGGGACAGAAGATTATGGCTACACCTTC. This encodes CASSLGGTEDYGYTF.

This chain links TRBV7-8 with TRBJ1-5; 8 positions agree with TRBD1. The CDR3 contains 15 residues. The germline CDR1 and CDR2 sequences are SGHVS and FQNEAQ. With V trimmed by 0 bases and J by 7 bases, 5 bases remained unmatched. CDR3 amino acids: CASSLAPGGRQPQHF. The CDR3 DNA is TGTGCCAGCAGCTTAGCGCCAGGGGGCAGACAGCCCCAGCATTTT. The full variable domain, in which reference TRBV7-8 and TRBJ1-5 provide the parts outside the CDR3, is GAGVSQSPRYKVAKRGQDVALRCDPISGHVSLFWYQQALGQGPEFLTYFQNEAQLDKSGLPSDRFFAERPEGSVSTLKIQRTQQEDSAVYLCASSLAPGGRQPQHFGDGTRLSIL.

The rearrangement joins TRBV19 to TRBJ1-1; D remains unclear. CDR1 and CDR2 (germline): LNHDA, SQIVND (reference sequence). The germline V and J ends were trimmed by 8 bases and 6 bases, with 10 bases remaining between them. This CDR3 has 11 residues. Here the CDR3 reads CASAVSSEAFF. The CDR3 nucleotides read TGTGCCAGTGCCGTTAGCTCTGAAGCTTTCTTT.

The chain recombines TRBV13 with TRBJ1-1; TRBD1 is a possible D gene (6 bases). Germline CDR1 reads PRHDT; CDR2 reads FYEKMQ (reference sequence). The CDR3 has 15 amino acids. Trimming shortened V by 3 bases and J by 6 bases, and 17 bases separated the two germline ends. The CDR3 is CASSFTTVQGPEAFF. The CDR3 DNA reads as TGTGCCAGCAGCTTTACGACCGTACAGGGCCCTGAAGCTTTCTTT. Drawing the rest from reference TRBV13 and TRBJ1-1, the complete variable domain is AAGVIQSPRHLIKEKRETATLKCYPIPRHDTVYWYQQGPGQDPQFLISFYEKMQSDKGSIPDRFSAQQFSDYHSELNMSSLELGDSALYFCASSFTTVQGPEAFFGQGTRLTVV.

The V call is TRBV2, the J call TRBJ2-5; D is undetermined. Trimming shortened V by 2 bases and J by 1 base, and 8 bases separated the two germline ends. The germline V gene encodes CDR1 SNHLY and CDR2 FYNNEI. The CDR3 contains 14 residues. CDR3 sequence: CASSENWSQETQYF. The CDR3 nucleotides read TGTGCCAGCAGTGAAAACTGGTCCCAAGAGACCCAGTACTTC.

The CDR3 reads CASSVLSGRNTGELFF. The CDR3 nucleotides are TGTGCCAGCAGCGTACTAAGCGGGAGAAACACCGGGGAGCTGTTTTTT. V is TRBV9 and J is TRBJ2-2; TRBD2 matches at 8 bases. The ends lost 1 base at V and 2 bases at J; junction bases unmatched: 4. CDR3 length: 16 residues. Germline CDR1 reads SGDLS; CDR2 reads YYNGEE.

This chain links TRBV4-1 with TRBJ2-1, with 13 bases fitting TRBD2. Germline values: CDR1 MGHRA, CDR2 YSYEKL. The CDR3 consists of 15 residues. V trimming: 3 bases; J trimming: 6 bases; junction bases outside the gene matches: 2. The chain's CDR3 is CASSHTSGRANEQFF. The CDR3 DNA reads TGCGCCAGCAGCCACACTAGCGGGAGGGCCAATGAGCAGTTCTTC.

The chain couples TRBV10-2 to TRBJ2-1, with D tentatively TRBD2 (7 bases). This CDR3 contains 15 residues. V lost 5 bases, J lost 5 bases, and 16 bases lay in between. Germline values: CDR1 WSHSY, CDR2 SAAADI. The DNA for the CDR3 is TGCGCCAGCAGTAGAGGGGGACTAAAGGACAATGAGCAGTTCTTC. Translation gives CASSRGGLKDNEQFF.

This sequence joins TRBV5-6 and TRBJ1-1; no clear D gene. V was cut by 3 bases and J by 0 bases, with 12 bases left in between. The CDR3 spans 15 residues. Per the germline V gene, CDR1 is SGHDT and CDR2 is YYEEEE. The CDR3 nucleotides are TGTGCCAGCAGCTCGCCCGCGAGGATGAACACTGAAGCTTTCTTT. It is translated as CASSSPARMNTEAFF.

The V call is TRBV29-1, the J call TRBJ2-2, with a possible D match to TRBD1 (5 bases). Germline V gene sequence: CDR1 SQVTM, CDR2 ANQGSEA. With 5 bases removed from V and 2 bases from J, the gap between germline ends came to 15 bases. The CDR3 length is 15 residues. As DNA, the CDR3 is TGCAGCGTTCGGCGAGGTGGGGCCAACACCGGGGAGCTGTTTTTT. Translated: CSVRRGGANTGELFF.